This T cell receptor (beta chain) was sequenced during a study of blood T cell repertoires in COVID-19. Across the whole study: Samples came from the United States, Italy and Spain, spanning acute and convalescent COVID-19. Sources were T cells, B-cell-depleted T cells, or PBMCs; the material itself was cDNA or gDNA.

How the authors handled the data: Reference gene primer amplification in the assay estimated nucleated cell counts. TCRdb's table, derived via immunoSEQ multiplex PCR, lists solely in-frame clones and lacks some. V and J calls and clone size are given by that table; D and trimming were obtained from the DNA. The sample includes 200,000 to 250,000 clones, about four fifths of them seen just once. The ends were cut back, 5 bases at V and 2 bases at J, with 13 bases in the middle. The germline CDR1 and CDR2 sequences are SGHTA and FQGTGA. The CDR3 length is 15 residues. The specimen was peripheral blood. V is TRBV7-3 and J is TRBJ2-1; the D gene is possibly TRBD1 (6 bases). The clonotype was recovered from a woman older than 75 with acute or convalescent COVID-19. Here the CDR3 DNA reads TGTGCCAGCAGCCTTAACAGGGAAACCTACAATGAGCAGTTCTTC. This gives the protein CASSLNRETYNEQFF. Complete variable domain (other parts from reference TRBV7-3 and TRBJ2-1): GAGVSQTPSNKVTEKGKYVELRCDPISGHTALYWYRQSLGQGPEFLIYFQGTGAADDSGLPNDRFFAVRPEGSVSTLKIQRTERGDSAVYLCASSLNRETYNEQFFGPGTRLTVL.